These 4 T cell receptor beta chains originate from one sample sequenced in a study of blood T cell repertoires in COVID-19. Sequencing used immunoSEQ multiplex PCR; TCRdb keeps in-frame clones, though not all of them. Of 310,000 or so clones listed, about 86% are singletons. The specimen was peripheral blood. These receptors were collected from a woman in her twenties or thirties who had recovered from COVID-19.

The chain recombines TRBV16 with TRBJ2-2; possible D gene TRBD1, 5 bases. V lost 0 bases, J lost 8 bases, and 7 bases lay in between. The CDR3 consists of 13 residues. The germline gives CDR1 KGHSY, CDR2 FQNENV. CDR3 DNA sequence: TGTGCCAGCAGCCAATCCCAGGGAGGGGAGCTGTTTTTT. Protein: CASSQSQGGELFF.

The chain combines TRBV23-1 with TRBJ1-4; 7 bases match TRBD1. Being an ORF, TRBV23-1 has a function that is uncertain. V shed 0 bases, J shed 0 bases, and the junction held 7 bases outside the gene matches. The CDR3 consists of 18 residues. For the CDR3, the DNA is TGCGCCAGCAGTCAATCGGGGACAGAACGTTCAACTAATGAAAAACTGTTTTTT. It specifies CASSQSGTERSTNEKLFF.

The rearrangement joins TRBV6-2 or TRBV6-3 to TRBJ2-7; possible D gene TRBD1, 6 bases. CDR3 length: 17 amino acids. Trimming removed 2 bases from V and 9 bases from J, with 26 bases in between. Germline V gene sequence: CDR1 MNHEY, CDR2 SVGEGT. The CDR3 here is CASSYHPDRRSYWRQYF. DNA for the CDR3: TGTGCCAGCAGTTACCACCCCGACAGGCGCTCATATTGGAGGCAGTACTTC.

The V call is TRBV2, the J call TRBJ2-1; possibly TRBD2 for D (6 bases). The germline V gene encodes CDR1 SNHLY and CDR2 FYNNEI. The CDR3 covers 15 residues. Trimming removed 4 bases from V and 0 bases from J, with 10 bases in between. The CDR3 here is CASSGDSHSYNEQFF. The CDR3 bases are TGTGCCAGCAGTGGGGACTCTCACTCCTACAATGAGCAGTTCTTC.